The rows below give T cell receptor beta chains drawn from one sample of a study of response to subunit inactivated influenza vaccine. TCRdb redid the calling of the RT-PCR reads with MiXCR, one entry per CDR3 protein. The table lists about 650,000 distinct CDR3 sequences, around 13% of them singletons. This specimen consisted of PBMCs from blood, obtained 14 to 15 days before vaccination. Receptors originate from a man aged 45-60 years who received an inactivated influenza vaccine. Both conserved end residues are part of each CDR3. D genes are given only for firm matches. Size values are once, few and many counts, or a class for expanded clones, and some rows have none.

many	NA	TRBJ1-6	TRBV28	TGTGCCAGCTCCCTACCAGACGACTCCTATAATTCACCCCTCCACTTT	CASSLPDDSYNSPLHF
NA	TRBD1	TRBJ2-1	TRBV11-2	TGTGCCAGCAGCCACATGTTCCCCGAGGGACAGGGCTTGGACGAGCAGTTCTTC	CASSHMFPEGQGLDEQFF
few	NA	TRBJ2-6	TRBV5-1	TGCGCCAGCACCGAACCGATCTCTGGGGCCAACGTCCTGACTTTC	CASTEPISGANVLTF
few	NA	TRBJ2-5	TRBV6-5	TGTGCCAGCAGTTACCGTCCTCCGGGGCTTCTTGGAGGGACCCAGTACTTC	CASSYRPPGLLGGTQYF
few	TRBD2	TRBJ2-4	TRBV7-8	TGTGCCAGCAGCCCCCTCGAGGGTCTAGCGGTTCAGTACTTC	CASSPLEGLAVQYF
NA	TRBD2	TRBJ2-1	TRBV7-9	TGTGCCAGCACCGAACCCCCCGGGACTAGCGGGAGTGAGCAGTTCTTC	CASTEPPGTSGSEQFF
many	NA	TRBJ1-6	TRBV4-3	TGCGCCAGCAGCCAAACGTCAGGCTATAATTCACCCCTCCACTTT	CASSQTSGYNSPLHF
many	TRBD1	TRBJ2-5	TRBV10-3	TGTGCCACCAGGACAGGTCCGATTCAAGAGACCCAGTACTTC	CATRTGPIQETQYF
few	TRBD2	TRBJ2-3	TRBV6-1	TGTGCCAGCAGTGACCCCGGGGGGAGCACAGATACGCAGTATTTT	CASSDPGGSTDTQYF
NA	NA	TRBJ2-7	TRBV6-1	TGTGCCAGCAGCCTGGGCAGAGACGAGCAGTACTTC	CASSLGRDEQYF
NA	NA	TRBJ2-5	TRBV12-3/TRBV12-4	TGTGCCAGCAGTGACTTCCAAGAGACCCAGTACTTC	CASSDFQETQYF
NA	TRBD2	TRBJ2-2	TRBV9	TGTGCCAGCAGCGTAAGCGCGGGAGTGGGCACCGGGGAGCTGTTTTTT	CASSVSAGVGTGELFF
NA	NA	TRBJ1-3	TRBV28	TGTGCCAGTCGGGGACCGGACATGTATGGAAACACCATATATTTT	CASRGPDMYGNTIYF
NA	NA	TRBJ2-3	TRBV5-1	TGCGCCAGCAGCTTGGGGGCGAGCATCGGCACAGATACGCAGTATTTT	CASSLGASIGTDTQYF
few	TRBD1	TRBJ2-7	TRBV10-3	TGTGCCATCAGTAACAGGGGGCACTCCTACGAGCAGTACTTC	CAISNRGHSYEQYF
few	TRBD1	TRBJ1-1	TRBV6-1	TGTGCCAGCAGAATACAGGGGACTGAAGCTTTCTTT	CASRIQGTEAFF
few	TRBD2	TRBJ2-1	TRBV11-2	TGTGCCAGCAGCTTAGAAGGGCCGGGACTAGGGATAGATGAGCAGTTCTTC	CASSLEGPGLGIDEQFF
few	NA	TRBJ2-1	TRBV29-1	TGCAGCGTCAGGGCCACGAGCTCCTACAATGAGCAGTTCTTC	CSVRATSSYNEQFF
NA	TRBD2	TRBJ2-7	TRBV19	TGTGCCAGTAGCACAATACTAGCGGCCTCCTACGAGCAGTACTTC	CASSTILAASYEQYF
NA	NA	TRBJ2-7	TRBV29-1	TGCAGCGTTGAAACCCTTGGGCAGGGGAGCTACGAGCAGTACTTC	CSVETLGQGSYEQYF
few	NA	TRBJ1-3	TRBV4-3	TGCGCCAGCAGCCCCGGGTTTTCACTCTCTGGAAACACCATATATTTT	CASSPGFSLSGNTIYF
NA	NA	TRBJ1-3	TRBV30	TGTGCCTGGATGCAAACGGGCTCTGGAAACACCATATATTTT	CAWMQTGSGNTIYF
few	NA	TRBJ2-1	TRBV12-3/TRBV12-4	TGTGCCAGCAGTTTTTCGTATCTCCTAAACAATGAGCAGTTCTTC	CASSFSYLLNNEQFF
few	TRBD2	TRBJ2-1	TRBV5-1	TGCGCCAGCAGGGGGGGTGGGACTAGCGCTGGGAATGAGCAGTTCTTC	CASRGGGTSAGNEQFF
NA	NA	TRBJ2-7	TRBV12-3/TRBV12-4	TGTGCCAGCAGTTTAACGACACGATCGGAGCAGTACTTC	CASSLTTRSEQYF
few	NA	TRBJ2-1	TRBV5-6	TGTGCCAGCAGCTTGGGGGCTAGCTCCTACAATGAGCAGTTCTTC	CASSLGASSYNEQFF
NA	NA	TRBJ1-1	TRBV7-2	TGTGCCAGCAGCCCTTACAGGGCGGGGAACACTGAAGCTTTCTTT	CASSPYRAGNTEAFF
few	TRBD2	TRBJ2-1	TRBV15	TGTGCCACCAGCACATCAGCGGGAGGGCCCTCCAATGAGCAGTTCTTC	CATSTSAGGPSNEQFF
many	TRBD1	TRBJ2-1	TRBV24-1	TGTGCCACCAGTGGGTACAGGGGAGTCCAAAATGAGCAGTTCTTC	CATSGYRGVQNEQFF
many	NA	TRBJ1-2	TRBV6-1	TGTGCCAGCACCGAACCAGGGGTGGGCTATGGCTACACCTTC	CASTEPGVGYGYTF
NA	TRBD1	TRBJ1-1	TRBV30	TGTGCCTGGAGTGGGGGACAGCCTGCAGCTTTCTTT	CAWSGGQPAAFF
many	TRBD1	TRBJ2-5	TRBV5-8	TGTGCCAGCAGGGACAGGGGGCACCAAGAGACCCAGTACTTC	CASRDRGHQETQYF
few	TRBD2	TRBJ2-7	TRBV5-1	TGCGCCAGCAGGGATAGCGGGGTCAGCTCCTACGAGCAGTACTTC	CASRDSGVSSYEQYF
NA	TRBD1	TRBJ2-4	TRBV5-1	TGCGCCAGCAGCGTTGCCGGGACAGGGAAAAACATTCAGTACTTC	CASSVAGTGKNIQYF
NA	TRBD1	TRBJ1-4	TRBV9	TGTGCCAGCAGCGTGACAGGGACAACTAATGAAAAACTGTTTTTT	CASSVTGTTNEKLFF
NA	NA	TRBJ2-4	TRBV2	TGTGCCAGCAGTGACGGCCCGTTAGCCAAAAACATTCAGTACTTC	CASSDGPLAKNIQYF
few	NA	TRBJ2-7	TRBV3-1	TGTGCCAGCAGCCAAGAAATGGGCTACGAGCAGTACTTC	CASSQEMGYEQYF
NA	NA	TRBJ2-2	TRBV4-3	TGCGCCAGCAGCCAAGACACCAGCATCCACACCGGGGAGCTGTTTTTT	CASSQDTSIHTGELFF
NA	NA	TRBJ2-3	TRBV20-1	TGCAGTCGCTATGCATATGAGGCAGATACGCAGTATTTT	CSRYAYEADTQYF
NA	NA	TRBJ2-2	TRBV7-8	TGTGCCAGCACCCGATACGGGGAGCTGTTTTTT	CASTRYGELFF
few	NA	TRBJ1-5	TRBV4-2	TGTGCCAGCAGCCAAGAGAGTTCTCGGGCTCAGCCCCAGCATTTT	CASSQESSRAQPQHF
NA	TRBD1	TRBJ2-7	TRBV28	TGTGCCAGCAGGATAGACACAGGGGTCTCCTACGAGCAGTACTTC	CASRIDTGVSYEQYF
NA	TRBD2	TRBJ2-1	TRBV20-1	TGCAGTGCGGGGGGGACGAACTACAATGAGCAGTTCTTC	CSAGGTNYNEQFF
few	NA	TRBJ2-7	TRBV4-1	TGCGCCAGCAGCCAAGAGTTGGGGTTCACCTACGAGCAGTACTTC	CASSQELGFTYEQYF
NA	NA	TRBJ2-7	TRBV28	TGTGCCAGCAGGACCCCAGCTTATCACTACGAGCAGTACTTC	CASRTPAYHYEQYF
NA	NA	TRBJ2-1	TRBV7-9	TGTGCCAGCAGCCAAGAACTCAATGAGCAGTTCTTC	CASSQELNEQFF
NA	NA	TRBJ2-7	TRBV5-1	TGCGCCAGCAGCTCAGGCCCTTGGTACGAGCAGTACTTC	CASSSGPWYEQYF
NA	NA	TRBJ2-7	TRBV7-9	TGTGCCAGCAGCTCCGAGGTCGAGCAGTACTTC	CASSSEVEQYF
NA	TRBD2	TRBJ2-7	TRBV24-1	TGTGCCACCAGTGACCCCGGACTAGCGGGAGGCGGCGAGCAGTACTTC	CATSDPGLAGGGEQYF
few	TRBD2	TRBJ2-3	TRBV2	TGTGCCAGCAGTGAAGCGGGGCGGGGGATCTCTTTT	CASSEAGRGISF
many	TRBD2	TRBJ2-5	TRBV4-1	TGCGCCAGCAGCGCCCGGGGTAGCGGGGTCCAAGAGACCCAGTACTTC	CASSARGSGVQETQYF
many	NA	TRBJ1-3	TRBV5-1	TGCGCCAGCAGCTTGGGGTTCGGACATTCCTCTGGAAACACCATATATTTT	CASSLGFGHSSGNTIYF
NA	TRBD2	TRBJ2-1	TRBV14	TGTGCCAGCAGCACTCGAACGACTAGCGGGAGGGACTACAATGAGCAGTTCTTC	CASSTRTTSGRDYNEQFF
many	NA	TRBJ2-5	TRBV5-1	TGCGCCAGCAGCTTGCAACCGGCTCAACAAGAGACCCAGTACTTC	CASSLQPAQQETQYF
NA	NA	TRBJ2-2	TRBV20-1	TGCAGTGCTCCCAGTCTAAATAAGGGTGTCACCGGGGAGCTGTTTTTT	CSAPSLNKGVTGELFF